This TCR beta chain was profiled in a study of blood T cell repertoires in COVID-19. The data were produced by immunoSEQ multiplex PCR, yet TCRdb's version contains in-frame clones alone and is incomplete. The table records 150,000 to 250,000 clones, around 82% of them present only once. There are 14 residues in the CDR3. V gave up 6 bases and J gave up 8 bases, with 19 bases separating them. Germline values: CDR1 SGHTA, CDR2 FQGNSA. V is TRBV7-2 and J is TRBJ1-2; no definite D call. This TCR was sampled from a man aged 40-55 years who had recovered from COVID-19. The sequenced material came from PBMCs or T cells enriched from blood (not recorded which). CDR3 amino acids: CASRAQSGGYGYTF. The CDR3 coding sequence is TGTGCCAGCAGGGCACAGTCCGGTGGGTACGGCTACACCTTC.